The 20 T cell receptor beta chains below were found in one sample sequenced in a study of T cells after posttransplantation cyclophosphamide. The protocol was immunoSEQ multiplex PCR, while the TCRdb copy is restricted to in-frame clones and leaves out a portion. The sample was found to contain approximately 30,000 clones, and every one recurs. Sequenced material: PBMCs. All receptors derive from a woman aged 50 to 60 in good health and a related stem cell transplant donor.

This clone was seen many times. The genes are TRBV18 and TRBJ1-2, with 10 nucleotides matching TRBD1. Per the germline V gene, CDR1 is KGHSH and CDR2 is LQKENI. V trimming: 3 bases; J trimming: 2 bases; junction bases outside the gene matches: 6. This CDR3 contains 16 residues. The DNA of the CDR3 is TGTGCCAGCTCACCGTCGGGACAGGGGATGAACTATGGCTACACCTTC. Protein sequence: CASSPSGQGMNYGYTF.

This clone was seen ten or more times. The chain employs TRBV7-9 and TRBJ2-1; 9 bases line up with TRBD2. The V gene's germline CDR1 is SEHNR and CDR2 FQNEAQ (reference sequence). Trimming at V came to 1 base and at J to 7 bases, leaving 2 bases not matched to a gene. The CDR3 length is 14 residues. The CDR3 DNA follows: TGTGCCAGCAGCTTAGGCGGGAGGGGGAATGAGCAGTTCTTC. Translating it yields CASSLGGRGNEQFF.

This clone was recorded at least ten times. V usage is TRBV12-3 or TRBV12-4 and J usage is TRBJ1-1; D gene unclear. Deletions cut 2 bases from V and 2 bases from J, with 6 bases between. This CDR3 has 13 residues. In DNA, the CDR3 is TGTGCCAGCAGTTTACAGGTTAACACTGAAGCTTTCTTT. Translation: CASSLQVNTEAFF.

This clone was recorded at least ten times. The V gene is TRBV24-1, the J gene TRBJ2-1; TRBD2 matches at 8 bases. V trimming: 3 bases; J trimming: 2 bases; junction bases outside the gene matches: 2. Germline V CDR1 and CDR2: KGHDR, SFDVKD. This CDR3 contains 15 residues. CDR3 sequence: CATSDSGSTYNEQFF. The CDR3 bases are TGTGCCACCAGTGATAGCGGGAGCACCTACAATGAGCAGTTCTTC.

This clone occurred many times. The CDR3 spells CASLTVIGELFF. Here the CDR3 DNA reads TGTGCCAGCTTGACAGTTATCGGGGAGCTGTTTTTT. The chain couples TRBV6-2 or TRBV6-3 to TRBJ2-2; the D gene is possibly TRBD1 (5 bases). The germline CDR1 and CDR2 sequences are MNHEY and SVGEGT. V gave up 8 bases and J gave up 7 bases, with 11 bases separating them. The CDR3 covers 12 residues.

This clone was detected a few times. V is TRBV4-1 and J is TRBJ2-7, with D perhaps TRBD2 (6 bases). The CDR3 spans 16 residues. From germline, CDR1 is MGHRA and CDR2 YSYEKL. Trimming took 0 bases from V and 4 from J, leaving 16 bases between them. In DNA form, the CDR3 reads TGCGCCAGCAGCCAAGAAGGGGCGGGGCTAACGTACGAGCAGTACTTC. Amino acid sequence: CASSQEGAGLTYEQYF.

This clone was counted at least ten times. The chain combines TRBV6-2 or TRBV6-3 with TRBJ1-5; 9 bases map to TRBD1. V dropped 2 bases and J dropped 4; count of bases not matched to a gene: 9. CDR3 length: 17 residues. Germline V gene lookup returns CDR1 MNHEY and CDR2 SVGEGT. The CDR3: CASSYRGQGGLNQPQHF. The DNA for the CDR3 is TGTGCCAGCAGTTACCGGGGACAGGGCGGGTTGAATCAGCCCCAGCATTTT.

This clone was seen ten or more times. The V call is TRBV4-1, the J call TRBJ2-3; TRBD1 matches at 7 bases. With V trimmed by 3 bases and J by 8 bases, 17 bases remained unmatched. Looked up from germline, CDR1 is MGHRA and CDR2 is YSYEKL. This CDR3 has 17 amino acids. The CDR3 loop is CASSHPRTGLDTGTQYF. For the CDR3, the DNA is TGCGCCAGCAGCCACCCAAGGACAGGTTTAGATACGGGTACGCAGTATTTT.

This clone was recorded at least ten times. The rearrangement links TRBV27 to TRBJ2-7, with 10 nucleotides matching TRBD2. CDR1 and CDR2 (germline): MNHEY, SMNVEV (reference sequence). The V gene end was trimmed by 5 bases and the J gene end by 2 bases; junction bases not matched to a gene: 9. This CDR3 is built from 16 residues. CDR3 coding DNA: TGTGCCAGCAGTCGAAGCCTCCTAGCGGGAGCCTACGAGCAGTACTTC. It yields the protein CASSRSLLAGAYEQYF.

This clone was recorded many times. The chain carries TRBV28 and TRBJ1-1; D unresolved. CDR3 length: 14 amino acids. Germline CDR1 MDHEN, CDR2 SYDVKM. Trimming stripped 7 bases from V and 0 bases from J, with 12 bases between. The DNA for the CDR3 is TGTGCCAGCATCCCCGCGGGGTTGAACACTGAAGCTTTCTTT. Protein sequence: CASIPAGLNTEAFF.

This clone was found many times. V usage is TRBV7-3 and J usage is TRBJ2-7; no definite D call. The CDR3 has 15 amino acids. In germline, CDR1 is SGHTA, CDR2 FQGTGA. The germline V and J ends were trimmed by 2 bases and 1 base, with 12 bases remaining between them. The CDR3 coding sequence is TGTGCCAGCAGCTTACCGAAACACAGTTCCTACGAGCAGTACTTC. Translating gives CASSLPKHSSYEQYF.

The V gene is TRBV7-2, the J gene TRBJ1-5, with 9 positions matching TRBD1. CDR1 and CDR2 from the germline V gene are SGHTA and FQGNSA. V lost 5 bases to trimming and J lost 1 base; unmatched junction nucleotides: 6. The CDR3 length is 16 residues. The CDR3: CASSPPTGGSNQPQHF. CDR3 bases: TGTGCCAGCAGCCCCCCGACAGGGGGAAGCAATCAGCCCCAGCATTTT.

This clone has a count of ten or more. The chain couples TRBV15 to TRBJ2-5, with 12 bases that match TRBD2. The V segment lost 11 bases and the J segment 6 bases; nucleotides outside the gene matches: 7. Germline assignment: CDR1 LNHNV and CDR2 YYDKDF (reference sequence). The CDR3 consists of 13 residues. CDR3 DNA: TGTGCCGGCCGGACTAGCGGGACGAAGACCCAGTACTTC. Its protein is CAGRTSGTKTQYF.

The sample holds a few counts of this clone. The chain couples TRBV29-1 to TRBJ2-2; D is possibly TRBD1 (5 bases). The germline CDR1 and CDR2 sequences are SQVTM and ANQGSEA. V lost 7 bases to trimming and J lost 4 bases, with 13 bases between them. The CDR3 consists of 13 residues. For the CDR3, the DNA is TGCAGCGCCGCAGGGCGTCGCACCGGGGAGCTGTTTTTT. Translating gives CSAAGRRTGELFF.

DNA for the CDR3: TGTGCCAGCAGTTTAGGGGGCGTTAGCTATGGCTACACCTTC. Translating gives CASSLGGVSYGYTF. This chain joins TRBV12-3 or TRBV12-4 and TRBJ1-2; maybe TRBD1 (5 bases). The CDR3 loop spans 14 amino acids. V lost 1 base and J lost 4, with 10 bases in between.

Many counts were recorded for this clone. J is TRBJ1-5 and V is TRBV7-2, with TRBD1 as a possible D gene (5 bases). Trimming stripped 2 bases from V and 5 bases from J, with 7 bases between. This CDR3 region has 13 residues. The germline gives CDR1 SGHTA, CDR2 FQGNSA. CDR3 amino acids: CASSLSRDQPQHF. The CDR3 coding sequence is TGTGCCAGCAGCTTAAGCAGGGATCAGCCCCAGCATTTT.

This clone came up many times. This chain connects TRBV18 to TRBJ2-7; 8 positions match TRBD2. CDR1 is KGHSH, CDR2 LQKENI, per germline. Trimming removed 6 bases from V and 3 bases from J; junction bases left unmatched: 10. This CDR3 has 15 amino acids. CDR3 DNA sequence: TGTGCCAGCTCGGCCTCGGGGGGGAAGGTCTACGAGCAGTACTTC. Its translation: CASSASGGKVYEQYF.

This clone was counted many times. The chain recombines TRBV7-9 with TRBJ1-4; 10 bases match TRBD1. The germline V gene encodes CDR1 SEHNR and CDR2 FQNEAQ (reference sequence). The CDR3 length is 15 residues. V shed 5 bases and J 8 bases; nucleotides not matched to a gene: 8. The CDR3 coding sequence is TGTGCCAGCAGCCCGGGACAGGGGAAGAGCGAAAAACTGTTTTTT. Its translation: CASSPGQGKSEKLFF.

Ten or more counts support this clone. The CDR3 here is CASSLPGLALFF. The CDR3 DNA follows: TGTGCCAGCAGCTTACCGGGACTCGCCCTGTTTTTT. J is TRBJ2-2 and V is TRBV7-3; the D gene is possibly TRBD2 (6 bases). The germline V gene has CDR1 SGHTA and CDR2 FQGTGA. This CDR3 region has 12 residues. With 2 bases removed from V and 14 bases from J, the gap between germline ends came to 12 bases. Filled out from reference TRBV7-3 and TRBJ2-2, the complete variable domain reads GAGVSQTPSNKVTEKGKYVELRCDPISGHTALYWYRQSLGQGPEFLIYFQGTGAADDSGLPNDRFFAVRPEGSVSTLKIQRTERGDSAVYLCASSLPGLALFFGEGSRLTVL.

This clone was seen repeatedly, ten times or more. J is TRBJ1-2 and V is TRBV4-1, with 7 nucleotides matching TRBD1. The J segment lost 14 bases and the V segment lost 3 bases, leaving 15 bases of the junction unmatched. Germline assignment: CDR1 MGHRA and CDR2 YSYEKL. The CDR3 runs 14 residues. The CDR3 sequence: CASSQPGQRELGTF. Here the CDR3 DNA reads TGCGCCAGCAGCCAGCCGGGACAGAGGGAATTGGGAACCTTC.